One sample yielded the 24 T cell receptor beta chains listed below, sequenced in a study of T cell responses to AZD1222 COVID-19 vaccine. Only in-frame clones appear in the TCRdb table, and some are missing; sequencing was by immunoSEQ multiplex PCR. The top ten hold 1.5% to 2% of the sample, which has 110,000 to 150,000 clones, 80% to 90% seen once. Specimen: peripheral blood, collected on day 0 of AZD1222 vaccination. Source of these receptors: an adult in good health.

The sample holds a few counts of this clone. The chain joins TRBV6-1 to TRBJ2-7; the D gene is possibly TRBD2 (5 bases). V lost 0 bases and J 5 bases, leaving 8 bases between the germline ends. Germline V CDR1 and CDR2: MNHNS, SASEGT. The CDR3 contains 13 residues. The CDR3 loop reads CASSEANGDEQYF. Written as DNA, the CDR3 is TGTGCCAGCAGTGAAGCTAACGGGGACGAGCAGTACTTC.

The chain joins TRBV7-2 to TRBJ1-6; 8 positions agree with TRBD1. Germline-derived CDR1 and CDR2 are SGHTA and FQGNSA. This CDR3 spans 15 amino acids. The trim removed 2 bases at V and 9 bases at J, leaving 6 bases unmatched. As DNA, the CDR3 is TGTGCCAGCAGCTTATTCGCAGGGGGCCTTTCACCCCTCCACTTT. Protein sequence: CASSLFAGGLSPLHF.

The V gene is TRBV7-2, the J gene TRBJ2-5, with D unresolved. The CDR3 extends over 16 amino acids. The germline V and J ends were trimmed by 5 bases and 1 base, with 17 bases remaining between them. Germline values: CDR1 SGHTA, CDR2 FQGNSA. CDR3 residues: CASSPLPSAIQETQYF. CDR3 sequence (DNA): TGTGCCAGCAGCCCCTTGCCCTCCGCCATCCAAGAGACCCAGTACTTC.

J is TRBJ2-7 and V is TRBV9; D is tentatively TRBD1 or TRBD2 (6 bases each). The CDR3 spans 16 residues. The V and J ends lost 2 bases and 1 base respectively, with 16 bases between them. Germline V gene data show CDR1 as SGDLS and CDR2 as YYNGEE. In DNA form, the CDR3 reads TGTGCCAGCAGCGTCGGGGGCCGAGTTTGGTCCTACGAGCAGTACTTC. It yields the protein CASSVGGRVWSYEQYF.

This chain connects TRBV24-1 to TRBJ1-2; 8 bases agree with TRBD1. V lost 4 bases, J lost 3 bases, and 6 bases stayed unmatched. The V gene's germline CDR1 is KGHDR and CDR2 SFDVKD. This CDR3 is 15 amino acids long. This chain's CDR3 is CATSDPGQGDYGYTF. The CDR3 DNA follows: TGTGCCACCAGTGACCCTGGACAGGGAGACTATGGCTACACCTTC.

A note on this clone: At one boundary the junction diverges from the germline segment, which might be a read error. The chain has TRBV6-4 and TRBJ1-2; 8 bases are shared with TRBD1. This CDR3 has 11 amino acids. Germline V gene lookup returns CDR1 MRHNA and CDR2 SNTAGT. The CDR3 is CARRGHYGYTF. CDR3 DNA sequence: TGTGCCCGCAGGGGGCACTATGGCTACACCTTC.

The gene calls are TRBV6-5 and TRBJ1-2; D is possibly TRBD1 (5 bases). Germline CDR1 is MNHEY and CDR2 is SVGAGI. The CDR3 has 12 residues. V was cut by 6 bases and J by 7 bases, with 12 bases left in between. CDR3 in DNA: TGTGCCAGCAGGCTCAGGGATCTTGGCTACACCTTC. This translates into CASRLRDLGYTF.

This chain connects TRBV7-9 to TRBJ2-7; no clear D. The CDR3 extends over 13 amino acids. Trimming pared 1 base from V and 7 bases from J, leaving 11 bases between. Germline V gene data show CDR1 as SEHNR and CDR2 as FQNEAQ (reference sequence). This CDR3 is CASSLVPQDEQYF. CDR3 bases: TGTGCCAGCAGCTTAGTGCCTCAGGATGAGCAGTACTTC.

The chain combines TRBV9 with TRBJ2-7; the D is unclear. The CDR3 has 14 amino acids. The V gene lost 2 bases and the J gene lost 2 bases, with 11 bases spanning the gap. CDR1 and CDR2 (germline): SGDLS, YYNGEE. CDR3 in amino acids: CASSVSSHTYEQYF. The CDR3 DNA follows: TGTGCCAGCAGCGTCTCCAGCCACACCTACGAGCAGTACTTC.

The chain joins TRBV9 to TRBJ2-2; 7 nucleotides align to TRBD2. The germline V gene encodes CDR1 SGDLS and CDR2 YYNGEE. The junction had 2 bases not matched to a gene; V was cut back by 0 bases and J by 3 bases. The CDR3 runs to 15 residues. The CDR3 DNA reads TGTGCCAGCAGCGTAGAACTAGCGTACACCGGGGAGCTGTTTTTT. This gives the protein CASSVELAYTGELFF. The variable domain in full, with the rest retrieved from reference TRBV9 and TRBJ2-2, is DSGVTQTPKHLITATGQRVTLRCSPRSGDLSVYWYQQSLDQGLQFLIQYYNGEERAKGNILERFSAQQFPDLHSELNLSSLELGDSALYFCASSVELAYTGELFFGEGSRLTVL.

In nucleotides, the CDR3 is TGTGCCAGCTCACCCAATAGCAATCAGCCCCAGCATTTT. This encodes CASSPNSNQPQHF. The rearrangement uses TRBV18 and TRBJ1-5; D gene ambiguous. V lost 3 bases, J lost 0 bases, and 3 bases lay in between. This CDR3 is 13 amino acids long. From germline, CDR1 is KGHSH and CDR2 LQKENI.

The CDR3: CASSEAGTGERGYRYTF. The CDR3 nucleotides read TGTGCCAGCAGTGAAGCGGGGACAGGGGAGCGTGGGTATCGCTACACCTTC. V and J are TRBV6-1 and TRBJ1-2; 10 bases line up with TRBD1. The CDR3 has 17 amino acids. Germline V lookup: CDR1 MNHNS, CDR2 SASEGT. V shed 0 bases, J shed 9 bases, and the junction held 13 bases outside the gene matches.

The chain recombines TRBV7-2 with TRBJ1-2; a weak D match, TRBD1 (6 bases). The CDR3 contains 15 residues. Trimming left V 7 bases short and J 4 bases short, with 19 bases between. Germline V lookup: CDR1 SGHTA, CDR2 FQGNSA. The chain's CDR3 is CASTSRGVGGYGYTF. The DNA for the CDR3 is TGTGCCAGCACCTCGAGGGGGGTCGGAGGCTATGGCTACACCTTC. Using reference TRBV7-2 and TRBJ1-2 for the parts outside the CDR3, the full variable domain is GAGVSQSPSNKVTEKGKDVELRCDPISGHTALYWYRQSLGQGLEFLIYFQGNSAPDKSGLPSDRFSAERTGGSVSTLTIQRTQQEDSAVYLCASTSRGVGGYGYTFGSGTRLTVV.

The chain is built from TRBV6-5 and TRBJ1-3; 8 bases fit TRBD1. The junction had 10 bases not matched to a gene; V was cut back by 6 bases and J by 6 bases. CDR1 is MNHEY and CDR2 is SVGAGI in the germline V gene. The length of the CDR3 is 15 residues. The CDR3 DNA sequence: TGTGCCAGCAGACCCGACAGGGGCTTGGAAAACACCATATATTTT. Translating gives CASRPDRGLENTIYF.

CDR3 coding DNA: TGTGCCAGCAGCTTTAGCGGTAAGCAGTTCTTC. Its translation: CASSFSGKQFF. The chain employs TRBV5-6 and TRBJ2-1, with a weak D call TRBD2 (6 bases). Trimming stripped 2 bases from V and 11 bases from J, with 8 bases between. Germline V gives CDR1 SGHDT, CDR2 YYEEEE. The CDR3 totals 11 residues.

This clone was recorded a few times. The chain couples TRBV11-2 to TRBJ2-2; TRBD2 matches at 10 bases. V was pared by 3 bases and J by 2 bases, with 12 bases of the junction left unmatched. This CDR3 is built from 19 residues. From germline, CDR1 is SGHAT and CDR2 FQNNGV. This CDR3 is CASSLITLLAGLNTGELFF. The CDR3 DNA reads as TGTGCCAGCAGCTTGATAACCCTACTAGCGGGATTAAACACCGGGGAGCTGTTTTTT.

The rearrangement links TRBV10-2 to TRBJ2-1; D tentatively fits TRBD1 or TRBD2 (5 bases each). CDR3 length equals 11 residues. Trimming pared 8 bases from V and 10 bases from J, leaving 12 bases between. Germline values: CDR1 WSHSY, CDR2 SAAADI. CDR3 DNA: TGCGCCAGCGTACGTGGGGACGAGCAGTTCTTC. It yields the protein CASVRGDEQFF.

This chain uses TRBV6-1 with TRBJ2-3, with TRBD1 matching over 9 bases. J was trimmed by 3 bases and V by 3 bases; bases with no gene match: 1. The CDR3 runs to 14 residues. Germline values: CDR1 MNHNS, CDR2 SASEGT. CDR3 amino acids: CASSEGQGTDTQYF. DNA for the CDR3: TGTGCCAGCAGTGAGGGACAGGGAACAGATACGCAGTATTTT.

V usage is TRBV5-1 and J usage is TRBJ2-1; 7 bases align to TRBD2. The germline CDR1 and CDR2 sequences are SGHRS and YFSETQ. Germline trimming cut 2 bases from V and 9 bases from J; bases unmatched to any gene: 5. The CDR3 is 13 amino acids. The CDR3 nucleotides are TGCGCCAGCAGCTTACTAGCGTTGGGTGAGCAGTTCTTC. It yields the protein CASSLLALGEQFF.

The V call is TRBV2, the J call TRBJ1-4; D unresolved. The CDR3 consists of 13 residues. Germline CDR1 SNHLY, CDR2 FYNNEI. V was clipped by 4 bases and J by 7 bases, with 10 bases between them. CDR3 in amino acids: CASSGPLGEKLFF. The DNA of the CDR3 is TGTGCCAGCAGTGGTCCCTTGGGTGAAAAACTGTTTTTT.

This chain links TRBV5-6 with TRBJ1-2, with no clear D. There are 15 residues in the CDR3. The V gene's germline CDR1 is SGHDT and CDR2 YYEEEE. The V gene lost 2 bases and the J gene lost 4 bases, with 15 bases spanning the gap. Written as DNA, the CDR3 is TGTGCCAGCAGCTTCGGCCCCCCAGGAGCCTATGGCTACACCTTC. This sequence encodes CASSFGPPGAYGYTF.

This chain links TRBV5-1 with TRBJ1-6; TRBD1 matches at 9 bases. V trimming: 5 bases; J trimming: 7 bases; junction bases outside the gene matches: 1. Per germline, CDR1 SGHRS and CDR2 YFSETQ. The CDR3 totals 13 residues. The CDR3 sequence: CASRTGGNSPLHF. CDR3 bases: TGCGCCAGCAGGACAGGGGGGAATTCACCCCTCCACTTT.

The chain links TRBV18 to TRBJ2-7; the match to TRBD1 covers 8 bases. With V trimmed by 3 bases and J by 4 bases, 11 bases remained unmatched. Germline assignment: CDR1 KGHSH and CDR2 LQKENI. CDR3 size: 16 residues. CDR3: CASSPPRGTGLYEQYF. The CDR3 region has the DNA TGTGCCAGCTCACCCCCGAGGGGGACAGGTCTGTACGAGCAGTACTTC. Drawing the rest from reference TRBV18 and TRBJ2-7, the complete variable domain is NAGVMQNPRHLVRRRGQEARLRCSPMKGHSHVYWYRQLPEEGLKFMVYLQKENIIDESGMPKERFSAEFPKEGPSILRIQQVVRGDSAAYFCASSPPRGTGLYEQYFGPGTRLTVT.

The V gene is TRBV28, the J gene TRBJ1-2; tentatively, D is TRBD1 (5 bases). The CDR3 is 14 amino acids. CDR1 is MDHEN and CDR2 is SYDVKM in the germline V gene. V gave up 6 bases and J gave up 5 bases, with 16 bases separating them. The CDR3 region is CASSRFGAGYGYTF. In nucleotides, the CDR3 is TGTGCCAGCAGCCGATTCGGGGCAGGTTATGGCTACACCTTC.